The T cell receptor (beta chain) under discussion was sequenced for a study of T cells in Graves' hyperthyroidism and ophthalmopathy. This clonotype was counted ten times or more. Germline CDR1 reads SNHLY; CDR2 reads FYNNEI. Trimming left V 11 bases short and J 3 bases short, with 11 bases between. The CDR3 sequence is 11 residues long. The TCR beta CDR3 regions underwent amplification using RNA transcripts as the source. The study used the HTBI primer set for a first-round RT-PCR of the TCR CDR3. TCRdb analysed the multiplex PCR reads with MiXCR anew, one entry per CDR3 protein. Found here are around 350,000 distinct CDR3 sequences, 15% to 20% of them singletons; the top ten hold approximately 30%.

Source material: blood. This chain links TRBV2 with TRBJ2-7; D remains unclear. This receptor was obtained from a woman under 40 with Graves' hyperthyroidism that later progressed to Graves' ophthalmopathy. CDR3 amino acids: CAAPRNYEQYF. The CDR3 DNA sequence: TGTGCCGCCCCCAGGAACTACGAGCAGTACTTC. Supplemented by reference TRBV2 and TRBJ2-7, the full variable domain reads EPEVTQTPSHQVTQMGQEVILRCVPISNHLYFYWYRQILGQKVEFLVSFYNNEISEKSEIFDDQFSVERPDGSNFTLKIRSTKLEDSAMYFCAAPRNYEQYFGPGTRLTVT.